This T cell receptor beta chain was sequenced during a study of T cells in Graves' hyperthyroidism and ophthalmopathy. Using RNA transcripts as the source, TCR beta CDR3 regions were amplified. TCR CDR3 underwent first-round RT-PCR with the HTBI primer set. TCRdb re-derived calls from the multiplex PCR reads in MiXCR, one entry per CDR3 protein. The table has hundreds of thousands of distinct CDR3 sequences, 14% seen once. Notes on this clonotype: What it binds is not known. Possible read error: a much larger clone is one base away.

Study outcomes and limitations: A model of 13 V-J features distinguished ophthalmopathy from stable hyperthyroidism.

CDR1 and CDR2 from the germline V gene are GTSNPN and SVGIG (reference sequence). The CDR3 extends over 12 amino acids. An absence of ophthalmopathy progression within 18 months meant stable Graves' hyperthyroidism. The source of the PBMCs was 8.5 to 10 ml of fresh peripheral blood. This chain connects TRBV30 to TRBJ2-3, with D unresolved. Sequenced sample: blood. The source is a woman in her thirties or forties with Graves' hyperthyroidism. Written as DNA, the CDR3 is TGTGCCTGCACAAGAGGCACATATACGCAGTATTTT. Encoded protein: CACTRGTYTQYF.